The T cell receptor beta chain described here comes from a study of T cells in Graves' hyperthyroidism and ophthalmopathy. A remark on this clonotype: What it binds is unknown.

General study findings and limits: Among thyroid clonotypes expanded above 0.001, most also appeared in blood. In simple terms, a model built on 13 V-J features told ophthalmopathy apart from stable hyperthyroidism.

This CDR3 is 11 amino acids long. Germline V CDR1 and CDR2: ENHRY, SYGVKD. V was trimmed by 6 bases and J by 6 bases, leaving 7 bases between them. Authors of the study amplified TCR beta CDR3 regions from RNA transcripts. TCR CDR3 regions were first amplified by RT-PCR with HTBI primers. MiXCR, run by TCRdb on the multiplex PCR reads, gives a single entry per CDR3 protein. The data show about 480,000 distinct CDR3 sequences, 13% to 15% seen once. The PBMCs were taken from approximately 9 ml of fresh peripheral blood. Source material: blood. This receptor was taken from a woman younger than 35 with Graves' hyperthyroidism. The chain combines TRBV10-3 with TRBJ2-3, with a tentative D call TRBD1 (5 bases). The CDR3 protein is CAIRTADTQYF. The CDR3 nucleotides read TGTGCCATCAGGACAGCGGATACGCAGTATTTT.